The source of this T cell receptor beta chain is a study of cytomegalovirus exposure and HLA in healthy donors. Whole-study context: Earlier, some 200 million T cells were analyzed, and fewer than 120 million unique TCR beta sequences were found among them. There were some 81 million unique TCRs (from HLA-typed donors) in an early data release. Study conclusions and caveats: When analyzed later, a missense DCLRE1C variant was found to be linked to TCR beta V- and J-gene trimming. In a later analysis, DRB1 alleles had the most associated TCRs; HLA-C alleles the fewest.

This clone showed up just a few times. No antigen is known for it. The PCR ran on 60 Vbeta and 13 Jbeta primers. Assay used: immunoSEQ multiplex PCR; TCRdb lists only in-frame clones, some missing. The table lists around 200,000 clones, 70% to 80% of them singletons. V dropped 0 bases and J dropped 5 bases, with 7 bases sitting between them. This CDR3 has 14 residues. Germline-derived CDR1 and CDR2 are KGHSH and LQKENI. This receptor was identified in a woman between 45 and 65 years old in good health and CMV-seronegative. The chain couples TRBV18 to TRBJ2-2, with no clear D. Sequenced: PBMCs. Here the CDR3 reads CASSPPLDTGELFF. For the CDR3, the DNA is TGTGCCAGCTCACCACCCTTAGATACCGGGGAGCTGTTTTTT. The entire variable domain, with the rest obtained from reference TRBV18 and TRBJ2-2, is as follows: NAGVMQNPRHLVRRRGQEARLRCSPMKGHSHVYWYRQLPEEGLKFMVYLQKENIIDESGMPKERFSAEFPKEGPSILRIQQVVRGDSAAYFCASSPPLDTGELFFGEGSRLTVL.